What follows are 9 T cell receptor beta chains derived from one specimen sequenced in a study of blood T cell repertoires in COVID-19. The data were produced by immunoSEQ multiplex PCR, yet TCRdb's version contains in-frame clones alone and is incomplete. Of some 120,000 clones in the sample, about four fifths were seen once. The specimen sequenced was peripheral blood. The receptors here all came from an older man with acute or convalescent COVID-19.

J is TRBJ2-3 and V is TRBV9; D gene uncertain. Germline V gene lookup returns CDR1 SGDLS and CDR2 YYNGEE. This CDR3 has 15 amino acids. Trimming removed 3 bases from V and 1 base from J, with 12 bases in between. CDR3 protein: CASSGLPSGTDTQYF. The DNA of the CDR3 is TGTGCCAGCAGCGGGTTACCTTCGGGCACAGATACGCAGTATTTT.

The rearrangement uses TRBV6-2 or TRBV6-3 and TRBJ2-5; 13 bases agree with TRBD2. CDR1 MNHEY and CDR2 SVGEGT come from the germline V gene. With V trimmed by 0 bases and J by 5 bases, 12 bases remained unmatched. The CDR3 covers 19 residues. The CDR3 is CASSYSTKGLAGARETQYF. CDR3 bases: TGTGCCAGCAGTTACTCGACCAAAGGACTAGCGGGGGCTCGGGAGACCCAGTACTTC.

This clone came up once. The chain has TRBV12-3 or TRBV12-4 and TRBJ1-1, with D possibly matching TRBD1 (6 bases). The CDR3 consists of 13 residues. V lost 4 bases to trimming and J lost 0 bases, with 6 bases between them. The CDR3 reads CASSWTVNTEAFF. The CDR3 region has the DNA TGTGCCAGCAGTTGGACAGTGAACACTGAAGCTTTCTTT.

The sample holds one count of this clone. This chain uses TRBV19 with TRBJ2-7; tentative D call: TRBD1 (5 bases). Germline V gene data show CDR1 as LNHDA and CDR2 as SQIVND (reference sequence). V was clipped by 4 bases and J by 6 bases, with 13 bases between them. The CDR3 totals 13 residues. CDR3 nucleotide sequence: TGTGCCAGTAGTACTAGTTTGGGGCTCGAGCAGTACTTC. Residues: CASSTSLGLEQYF.

The chain links TRBV6-7 to TRBJ2-1; no reliable D call. TRBV6-7 is noted as an ORF with a role that remains uncertain. This CDR3 is 16 amino acids long. The V end was cut by 7 bases, the J end by 3 bases, with 19 bases between. CDR3 in amino acids: CASNVPLLTVYNEQFF. The CDR3 nucleotides are TGTGCCAGCAATGTACCCCTCTTAACAGTCTACAATGAGCAGTTCTTC.

This chain links TRBV2 with TRBJ2-2; D is perhaps TRBD1 (6 bases). The CDR3 totals 13 residues. Trimming pared 5 bases from V and 7 bases from J, leaving 11 bases between. Germline V gives CDR1 SNHLY, CDR2 FYNNEI. The CDR3 DNA follows: TGTGCCAGCAGTTTTGGGGGCATCGGGGAGCTGTTTTTT. Protein: CASSFGGIGELFF.

The rearrangement links TRBV5-5 to TRBJ2-7; 10 bases are a match to TRBD1. Germline V gene data show CDR1 as SGHKS and CDR2 as YYEKEE (reference sequence). The CDR3 consists of 12 residues. Trimming at V came to 3 bases and at J to 6 bases, leaving 0 bases not matched to a gene. CDR3 nucleotides: TGTGCCAGCAGCTGGACAGGGGGCGAGCAGTACTTC. Protein sequence: CASSWTGGEQYF.

This clone was recorded a few times. The chain carries TRBV10-3 and TRBJ2-1; 8 positions agree with TRBD1. The CDR3 has 14 residues. The V gene's germline CDR1 is ENHRY and CDR2 SYGVKD. V trimming: 4 bases; J trimming: 3 bases; junction bases outside the gene matches: 2. CDR3 DNA sequence: TGTGCCATCAGTGCAGGGGGCGACTACAATGAGCAGTTCTTC. Translated, it gives CAISAGGDYNEQFF.

V is TRBV10-3 and J is TRBJ2-7; TRBD1 aligns across 7 bases. CDR3 length: 15 amino acids. Germline trimming cut 5 bases from V and 4 bases from J; bases unmatched to any gene: 11. The germline gives CDR1 ENHRY, CDR2 SYGVKD. This CDR3 reads CAISTTRQGIYEQYF. Here the CDR3 DNA reads TGTGCCATCAGTACCACCCGACAGGGAATTTACGAGCAGTACTTC.